This T cell receptor beta chain was found in a study of glioma-infiltrating T cells. General study findings and limits: CDR3 overlap between tissue and blood was very small. Gliomas, especially low-grade, showed above-expected tissue-blood divergence; non-neoplastic patients showed below.

This clonotype was detected ten times or more. Its antigen is as yet unknown. TCR alpha and beta CDR3 regions were amplified from RNA using iRepertoire nested multiplex PCR. Tissue mRNA or PBMC total RNA, about 90-450 ng, went into one-step reverse transcription and amplification. TCRdb fed the multiplex PCR reads into MiXCR, producing one record per CDR3 protein. The sample yields more than 90,000 distinct CDR3 sequences, 35% to 45% seen once. The ends lost 2 bases at V and 9 bases at J; junction bases unmatched: 17. CDR1 and CDR2 from the germline V gene are KGHSH and LQKENI. CDR3 length: 18 residues.

This TCR was sampled from a human donor with low-grade glioma or glioblastoma, undergoing nonglioma brain surgery, or in good health (not recorded which). Sequenced sample: glioma tissue, nonneoplastic brain tissue, or PBMCs (not recorded which). The chain uses TRBV18 and TRBJ2-1; 9 bases are a match to TRBD1. Written as DNA, the CDR3 is TGTGCCAGCTCACCAATCTTAAGGGGACAGGGAAAGGTCAGTGAGCAGTTCTTC. As protein: CASSPILRGQGKVSEQFF.